This T cell receptor (delta chain) derives from a study of gamma-delta T cells after stem cell transplantation. This clone was seen a few times. Other DNA sequences of this sample code for an identical CDR3. CDR3 length: 17 residues. Germline V gene sequence: CDR1 GEAIGNYY, CDR2 EKD. Trimming took 0 bases from V and 11 from J; bases not matched to a gene: 16. TCRdb re-analyzed the RT-PCR reads via CATT. The sample records about 6,500 delta-chain clones, roughly 25% being singletons. The clonotype was recovered from a human donor. It is not recorded whose cells these are; they may come from a transplant donor. The rearrangement uses TRDV2 and TRDJ1; 11 positions agree with TRDD3. Sequencing was performed on gamma-delta T cells. CDR3 loop: CACDTVDWGISGEKLIF. CDR3 nucleotide sequence: TGTGCCTGTGACACCGTTGACTGGGGGATAAGCGGGGAGAAGCTCATCTTT.